A single sample is the source of the 12 T cell receptor beta chains below, sequenced in a study of Tregs in tolerant kidney transplant recipients. TCRdb keeps only in-frame clones here, not all; method: immunoSEQ multiplex PCR. The sample yields 100,000 to 130,000 clones, around 87% seen once. Sample: CD4+ T cells from blood, taken before the transplant. The source is a human donor who received a combined kidney and bone marrow transplant.

The J gene is TRBJ2-3, the V gene TRBV5-1, with 10 bases lining up with TRBD2. The length of the CDR3 is 13 residues. The germline CDR1 and CDR2 sequences are SGHRS and YFSETQ. Unmatched junction bases numbered 6, after V lost 0 bases and J lost 14 bases. This CDR3 is CASSLERTSGAYF. The CDR3, as DNA: TGCGCCAGCAGCTTGGAAAGGACTAGCGGTGCGTATTTT.

This rearrangement joins TRBV5-1 to TRBJ1-6; the D gene is possibly TRBD1 (5 bases). V lost 0 bases and J 10 bases, leaving 8 bases between the germline ends. The germline V gene has CDR1 SGHRS and CDR2 YFSETQ. The length of the CDR3 is 13 residues. The CDR3 DNA sequence: TGCGCCAGCAGCTTGGCGGGGGTATCACCCCTCCACTTT. It codes for CASSLAGVSPLHF.

The chain couples TRBV6-5 to TRBJ2-3; 9 bases line up with TRBD2. J gave up 4 bases and V 6 bases, and 8 bases lay outside the gene matches. The germline gives CDR1 MNHEY, CDR2 SVGAGI. The length of the CDR3 is 15 residues. This chain's CDR3 is CASRVSRGGPDTQYF. The CDR3 nucleotides read TGTGCCAGCAGAGTCTCGCGGGGGGGGCCAGATACGCAGTATTTT.

A word on this clone: This sample includes further DNA sequences coding for the same CDR3. CDR3 in amino acids: CASSPGTSSYEQYF. CDR3 DNA: TGTGCCAGCTCCCCCGGGACTAGCTCTTACGAGCAGTACTTC. J is TRBJ2-7 and V is TRBV18; 9 bases line up with TRBD2. The junction had 7 bases not matched to a gene; V was cut back by 6 bases and J by 4 bases. This CDR3 is built from 14 residues. Looked up from germline, CDR1 is KGHSH and CDR2 is LQKENI.

The rearrangement joins TRBV4-1 to TRBJ2-5, with 8 nucleotides matching TRBD2. The CDR3 extends over 17 amino acids. The V and J ends lost 0 bases and 4 bases, in that order; junction bases with no gene match: 10. CDR1 and CDR2 (germline): MGHRA, YSYEKL. CDR3: CASSQERSGGPGETQYF. CDR3 nucleotides: TGCGCCAGCAGCCAAGAAAGGTCGGGGGGGCCGGGAGAGACCCAGTACTTC.

V gene TRBV28 combines with J gene TRBJ1-5; maybe TRBD1 (5 bases). Germline loops: CDR1 MDHEN, CDR2 SYDVKM. Trimming stripped 2 bases from V and 2 bases from J, with 13 bases between. CDR3 size: 16 residues. CDR3 coding DNA: TGTGCCAGCAGTTTACTGTTGGGCAGGGGCAATCAGCCCCAGCATTTT. It translates to CASSLLLGRGNQPQHF.

The chain links TRBV5-1 to TRBJ2-1; 11 bases agree with TRBD1. Germline V gene sequence: CDR1 SGHRS, CDR2 YFSETQ. V lost 3 bases and J lost 6; bases outside the gene matches: 8. The CDR3 contains 16 residues. The CDR3 nucleotides read TGCGCCAGCAGCTCCACCGGGACAGGGGGTGTCAATGAGCAGTTCTTC. Translating it yields CASSSTGTGGVNEQFF. Combining the CDR3 with reference TRBV5-1 and TRBJ2-1 gives the whole variable domain KAGVTQTPRYLIKTRGQQVTLSCSPISGHRSVSWYQQTPGQGLQFLFEYFSETQRNKGNFPGRFSGRQFSNSRSEMNVSTLELGDSALYLCASSSTGTGGVNEQFFGPGTRLTVL.

The rearrangement links TRBV27 to TRBJ2-2; the match to TRBD2 covers 7 bases. The germline gives CDR1 MNHEY, CDR2 SMNVEV (reference sequence). V shed 4 bases, J shed 4 bases, and the junction held 6 bases outside the gene matches. This CDR3 has 15 amino acids. The CDR3 DNA follows: TGTGCCAGCAGTTCCGCGGGAGTCAGCACCGGGGAGCTGTTTTTT. Translating gives CASSSAGVSTGELFF.

The chain links TRBV9 to TRBJ2-2, with a weak D call TRBD1 (6 bases). The length of the CDR3 is 13 residues. V was pared by 5 bases and J by 3 bases, with 8 bases between. The V gene's germline CDR1 is SGDLS and CDR2 YYNGEE. The CDR3 is CASSNRDTGELFF. For the CDR3, the DNA is TGTGCCAGCAGTAACAGGGACACCGGGGAGCTGTTTTTT.

The chain links TRBV5-4 to TRBJ2-5; 7 bases fit TRBD2. This CDR3 contains 15 residues. Germline V gene sequence: CDR1 SGHNT, CDR2 YYREEE (reference sequence). V gave up 0 bases and J gave up 2 bases; unmatched junction bases: 4. The CDR3 spells CASSLAGGKQETQYF. The CDR3 DNA sequence: TGTGCCAGCAGCTTGGCGGGAGGCAAACAAGAGACCCAGTACTTC.

V and J are TRBV19 and TRBJ2-6; possible D gene TRBD2, 5 bases. CDR1 is LNHDA, CDR2 SQIVND, per germline (reference sequence). Deletions cut 3 bases from V and 3 bases from J, with 6 bases between. The CDR3 sequence is 14 residues long. CDR3 residues: CASSMGSGANVLTF. For the CDR3, the DNA is TGTGCCAGTAGTATGGGGAGTGGGGCCAACGTCCTGACTTTC.

This clone was seen a few times. This chain joins TRBV7-2 and TRBJ2-7; unclear D gene. There are 12 residues in the CDR3. CDR1 is SGHTA and CDR2 is FQGNSA in the germline V gene. The V end lost 3 bases, the J end lost 3 bases, and 6 bases lay between the germline ends. The chain's CDR3 is CASSFSGYEQYF. CDR3 sequence (DNA): TGTGCCAGCAGCTTTTCAGGCTACGAGCAGTACTTC.